The TCR beta chain described here comes from a study of molecular identifiers for immune sequencing clone quantification. Germline V CDR1 and CDR2: MNHEY, SVGAGI. Trimming removed 4 bases from V and 1 base from J; junction bases left unmatched: 6. The CDR3 is 15 amino acids. TCRdb re-called the PCR reads with MiXCR, one entry per CDR3 protein. The sample contains approximately 550,000 distinct CDR3 sequences, approximately 25% of which appear only once. This clonotype originated in a human donor in good health. Some libraries in this study had Jurkat cell RNA spiked in. The rearrangement links TRBV6-5 to TRBJ2-5; 7 nucleotides line up with TRBD1. The sample consisted of naive CD8+ T cells from blood, with Jurkat cell RNA spiked in. Stated subset: FACS-sorted CD8+CD4-CCR7+CD45RA+ naive T cells. This CDR3 is CASSLGQKIQETQYF. The DNA of the CDR3 is TGTGCCAGCAGTTTGGGACAGAAGATCCAAGAGACCCAGTACTTC.